This TCR beta chain was obtained from a study of follicular helper T cells after annual influenza vaccination. Whole-study context: Blood was drawn on days 0, 7 and 28 after vaccination.

Time point denoted: 2014-2015 season, 7 days after vaccination. Adults received seasonal inactivated influenza vaccine, with sorted blood CD4 subsets sequenced before and after. About this clone: Its specificity is unknown.

The CDR3 totals 17 residues. Germline V CDR1 and CDR2: SGHRS, YFSETQ. The ends lost 3 bases at V and 4 bases at J; junction bases unmatched: 9. Findings and caveats of the study: Rare clonotypes were missed; only about 10-22% of cells gave TCRB. Most later recoveries of Day 7 ICOS+CD38+ clones were ICOS-CD38- cTfh.

TCRdb's copy holds only in-frame clones and misses some; the assay was immunoSEQ multiplex PCR. The table includes just under 4,000 clones, 82% detected once. This clonotype was sampled from an adult who received the influenza vaccine. The sample was CXCR5- memory CD4+ T cells sorted from blood, taken 7 days after influenza vaccination. The rearrangement joins TRBV5-1 to TRBJ2-3, with 12 positions matching TRBD2. The CDR3 region is CASSSLTSGGSADTQYF. As DNA, the CDR3 is TGCGCCAGCAGCTCCCTGACTAGCGGGGGTTCCGCAGATACGCAGTATTTT.